This T cell receptor (beta chain) was obtained from a study of spatial heterogeneity in lung cancer. Study summary: Detected sequences consistently included more beta-chain ones than alpha-chain ones. The mean occurrence of each unique TCR and UMI combination in raw reads exceeded 9.5. The study, taken as a whole, reports: In blood, ubiquitous expanded tumor TCRs appeared more at resection than follow-up.

Regarding time point: sample taken at primary tumor resection. Extraction of whole RNA from tumor, nontumor lung or frozen PBMC preceded unsorted sequencing. About this clonotype itself: Its cognate antigen is unknown.

Every individual TCR cDNA molecule carried its own unique molecular identifier, which allowed correction of PCR and sequencing errors. TCRdb independently ran MiXCR on the 5' RACE reads; one entry per CDR3 protein. The sample lists tens of thousands of distinct CDR3 sequences; approximately 18% were seen once. This material consisted of PBMCs, taken at surgery. The clonotype comes from a male donor with early-stage non-small cell lung cancer.

The CDR3 region has the DNA TGTGCCAGCAGCTTTAGCGGGAAGGGCACCGGGGAGCTGTTTTTT. Translation: CASSFSGKGTGELFF. V is TRBV2 and J is TRBJ2-2; TRBD2 matches 8 bases. V shed 6 bases, J shed 4 bases, and the junction held 7 bases outside the gene matches. CDR1 and CDR2 (germline): SNHLY, FYNNEI. The CDR3 extends over 15 amino acids. Supplemented by reference TRBV2 and TRBJ2-2, the full variable domain reads EPEVTQTPSHQVTQMGQEVILRCVPISNHLYFYWYRQILGQKVEFLVSFYNNEISEKSEIFDDQFSVERPDGSNFTLKIRSTKLEDSAMYFCASSFSGKGTGELFFGEGSRLTVL.